This passage covers 12 T cell receptor beta chains from one sample sequenced in a study of shared clonotypes between healthy human individuals. Some clones are missing from TCRdb's copy, which holds only in-frame ones; the method was immunoSEQ multiplex PCR. The sample includes fewer than 2.5 million clones, 80% to 95% of them seen just once. Sequencing was performed on naive CD4+ T cells from PBMCs. Subset noted: CD45RA+ positively selected. The source of these receptors is a man aged 18 to 29 in good health. Some clones in this sample may be carry-over from other donors' samples.

The chain combines TRBV5-4 with TRBJ2-2, with 9 bases lining up with TRBD2. V was clipped by 2 bases and J by 5 bases; unmatched bases: 7. This CDR3 region has 16 residues. Germline-derived CDR1 and CDR2 are SGHNT and YYREEE (reference sequence). DNA for the CDR3: TGTGCCAGCAGCTTTAGCAGTACTAGCGGGACCGGGGAGCTGTTTTTT. Translated, it gives CASSFSSTSGTGELFF.

Comments on this clone: In the same sample, other DNA sequences code for this CDR3. J is TRBJ2-1 and V is TRBV9; 7 positions agree with TRBD2. Germline V gives CDR1 SGDLS, CDR2 YYNGEE. The CDR3 totals 14 residues. V gave up 2 bases and J gave up 5 bases; unmatched junction bases: 4. CDR3 sequence (DNA): TGTGCCAGCAGCGTGTCTAGCGGTGACAATGAGCAGTTCTTC. Protein: CASSVSSGDNEQFF.

In this sample, this clone turned up once. The chain carries TRBV28 and TRBJ1-1; tentative D call: TRBD1 (6 bases). Germline V gives CDR1 MDHEN, CDR2 SYDVKM. CDR3 size: 12 residues. V shed 8 bases and J shed 10 bases, with 17 bases lying between them. The DNA for the CDR3 is TGTGCCAGCTCTCCTTCGCCAGGGGTAGCTTTCTTT. This gives the protein CASSPSPGVAFF. Variable domain in full (rest from reference TRBV28 and TRBJ1-1): DVKVTQSSRYLVKRTGEKVFLECVQDMDHENMFWYRQDPGLGLRLIYFSYDVKMKEKGDIPEGYSVSREKKERFSLILESASTNQTSMYLCASSPSPGVAFFGQGTRLTVV.

This clone was detected a few times. The sample has other DNA sequences that encode this CDR3 too. The chain joins TRBV6-5 to TRBJ1-1, with D uncertain. Germline V gene lookup returns CDR1 MNHEY and CDR2 SVGAGI. Trimming cost V 0 bases and J 0 bases, with 8 bases left between them. The CDR3 runs to 15 residues. The CDR3 loop reads CASSYSGNMNTEAFF. CDR3 nucleotides: TGTGCCAGCAGTTACTCTGGCAACATGAACACTGAAGCTTTCTTT.

The chain employs TRBV5-1 and TRBJ2-5, with 7 bases aligning to TRBD1. Trimming took 0 bases from V and 5 from J; bases not matched to a gene: 4. The length of the CDR3 is 14 residues. CDR1 is SGHRS, CDR2 YFSETQ, per germline. The CDR3 region has the DNA TGCGCCAGCAGCTTGGACAGGGGATCGGAGACCCAGTACTTC. This sequence encodes CASSLDRGSETQYF.

V is TRBV14 and J is TRBJ1-1, with D unclear. Germline lookup yields CDR1 SGHDN and CDR2 FVKESK. This CDR3 is built from 13 residues. Trimming removed 3 bases at V and 5 bases at J, with 10 bases between. The CDR3 DNA reads as TGTGCCAGCAGCCAGTGGTCAGGTACTGAAGCTTTCTTT. As protein: CASSQWSGTEAFF.

This rearrangement joins TRBV30 to TRBJ1-1; D gene unclear. The CDR3 loop spans 13 amino acids. The germline V gene has CDR1 GTSNPN and CDR2 SVGIG (reference sequence). Trimming cost V 5 bases and J 1 base, with 11 bases left between them. As DNA, the CDR3 is TGTGCCTGGGAACGACGGACGAACACTGAAGCTTTCTTT. The encoded protein is CAWERRTNTEAFF.

The CDR3 bases are TGTGCCAGCAGCTTCCGACCGGGACAGGGGGCAGGGGAAGCTTTCTTT. The encoded protein is CASSFRPGQGAGEAFF. V is TRBV7-8 and J is TRBJ1-1; 12 bases match TRBD1. V lost 3 bases to trimming and J lost 8 bases; unmatched junction nucleotides: 10. CDR1 and CDR2 from the germline V gene are SGHVS and FQNEAQ. The CDR3 covers 16 residues.

This clone was seen a few times. Other DNA sequences of this sample code for an identical CDR3. The V call is TRBV7-2, the J call TRBJ1-1; D not certain. The germline V and J ends were trimmed by 1 base and 1 base, with 7 bases remaining between them. The CDR3 consists of 14 residues. CDR1 and CDR2 (germline): SGHTA, FQGNSA. The chain's CDR3 is CASSLGGGNTEAFF. The CDR3 nucleotides are TGTGCCAGCAGCTTAGGGGGTGGGAACACTGAAGCTTTCTTT.

This chain joins TRBV4-1 and TRBJ2-1, with 10 bases matching TRBD2. The CDR3 sequence is 16 residues long. Germline loops: CDR1 MGHRA, CDR2 YSYEKL. Unmatched junction bases numbered 11, after V lost 1 base and J lost 11 bases. The CDR3 spells CASSQGGLAAQQKQFF. The CDR3 DNA reads TGCGCCAGCAGCCAAGGAGGACTAGCGGCCCAGCAGAAGCAGTTCTTC.

Concerning this clone itself: This sample also contains other DNA sequences that code for the same CDR3. The rearrangement links TRBV28 to TRBJ2-3; D remains unclear. Per the germline V gene, CDR1 is MDHEN and CDR2 is SYDVKM. The V end lost 4 bases, the J end lost 6 bases, and 8 bases lay between the germline ends. This CDR3 has 12 residues. For the CDR3, the DNA is TGTGCCAGCAGTTCGACCACCGATACGCAGTATTTT. The encoded protein is CASSSTTDTQYF.

The chain couples TRBV6-5 to TRBJ2-7; the match to TRBD2 covers 8 bases. The CDR3 covers 14 residues. V gave up 8 bases and J gave up 3 bases; unmatched junction bases: 9. In germline, CDR1 is MNHEY, CDR2 SVGAGI. The CDR3 region is CASHPGGRFYEQYF. CDR3 in DNA: TGTGCCAGCCACCCCGGCGGGAGGTTCTACGAGCAGTACTTC.